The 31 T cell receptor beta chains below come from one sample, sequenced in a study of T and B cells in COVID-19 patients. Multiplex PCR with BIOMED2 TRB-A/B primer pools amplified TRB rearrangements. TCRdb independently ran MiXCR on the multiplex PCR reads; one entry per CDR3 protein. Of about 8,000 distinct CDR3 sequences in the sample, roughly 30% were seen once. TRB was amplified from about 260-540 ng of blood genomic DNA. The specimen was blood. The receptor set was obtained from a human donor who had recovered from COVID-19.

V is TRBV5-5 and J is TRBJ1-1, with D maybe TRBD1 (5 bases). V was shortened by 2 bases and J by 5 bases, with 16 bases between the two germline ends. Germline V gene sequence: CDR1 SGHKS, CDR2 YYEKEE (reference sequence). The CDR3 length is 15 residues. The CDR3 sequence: CASSLRTGGVTEAFF. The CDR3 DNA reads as TGTGCCAGCAGCTTAAGGACGGGGGGGGTGACTGAAGCTTTCTTT.

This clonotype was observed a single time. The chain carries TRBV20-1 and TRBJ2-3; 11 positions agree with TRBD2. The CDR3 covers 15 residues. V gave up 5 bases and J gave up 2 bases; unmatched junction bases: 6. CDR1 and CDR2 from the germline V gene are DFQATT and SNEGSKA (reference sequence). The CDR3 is CSAPSSGGITDTQYF. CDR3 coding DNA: TGCAGTGCTCCGTCTAGCGGGGGGATCACAGATACGCAGTATTTT.

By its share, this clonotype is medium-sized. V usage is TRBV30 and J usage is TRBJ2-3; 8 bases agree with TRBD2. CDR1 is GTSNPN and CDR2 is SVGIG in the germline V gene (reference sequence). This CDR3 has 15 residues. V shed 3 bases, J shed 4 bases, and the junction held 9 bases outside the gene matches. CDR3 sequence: CAWRDRGGWADTQYF. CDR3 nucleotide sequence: TGTGCCTGGAGGGATCGGGGGGGGTGGGCAGATACGCAGTATTTT.

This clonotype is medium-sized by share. CDR3: CASSSLNQPQHF. DNA of the CDR3: TGTGCCAGCAGCTCTCTAAATCAGCCCCAGCATTTT. The chain employs TRBV5-6 and TRBJ1-5; D remains unclear. With 3 bases removed from V and 4 bases from J, the gap between germline ends came to 5 bases. Per germline, CDR1 SGHDT and CDR2 YYEEEE. The CDR3 is 12 amino acids.

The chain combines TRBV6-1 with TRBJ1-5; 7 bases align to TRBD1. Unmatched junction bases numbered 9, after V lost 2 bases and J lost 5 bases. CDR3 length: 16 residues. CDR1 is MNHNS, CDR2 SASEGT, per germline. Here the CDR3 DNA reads TGTGCCAGCAGTGAACAAGGAGAGGGGGCCTATCAGCCCCAGCATTTT. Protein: CASSEQGEGAYQPQHF.

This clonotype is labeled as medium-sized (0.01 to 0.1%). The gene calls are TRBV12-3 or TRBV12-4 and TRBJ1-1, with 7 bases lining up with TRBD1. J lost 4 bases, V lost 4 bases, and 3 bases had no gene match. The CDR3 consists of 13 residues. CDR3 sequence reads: CASSSNRGTEAFF. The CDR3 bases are TGTGCCAGCAGTTCCAACAGGGGCACTGAAGCTTTCTTT.

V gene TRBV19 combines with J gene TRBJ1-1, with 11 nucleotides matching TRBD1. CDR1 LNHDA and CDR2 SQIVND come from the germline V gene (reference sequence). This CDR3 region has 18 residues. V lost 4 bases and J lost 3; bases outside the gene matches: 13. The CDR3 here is CASSTSGQGAWLDTEAFF. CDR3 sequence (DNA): TGTGCCAGTAGTACCTCCGGACAGGGGGCGTGGTTGGACACTGAAGCTTTCTTT. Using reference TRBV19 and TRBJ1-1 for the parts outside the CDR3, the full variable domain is DGGITQSPKYLFRKEGQNVTLSCEQNLNHDAMYWYRQDPGQGLRLIYYSQIVNDFQKGDIAEGYSVSREKKESFPLTVTSAQKNPTAFYLCASSTSGQGAWLDTEAFFGQGTRLTVV.

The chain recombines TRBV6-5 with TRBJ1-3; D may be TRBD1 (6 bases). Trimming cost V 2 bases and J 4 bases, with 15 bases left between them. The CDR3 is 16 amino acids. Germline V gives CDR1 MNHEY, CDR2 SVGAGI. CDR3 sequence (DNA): TGTGCCAGCAGTTACGCCCATACAGGGACAGGAAACACCATATATTTT. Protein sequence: CASSYAHTGTGNTIYF.

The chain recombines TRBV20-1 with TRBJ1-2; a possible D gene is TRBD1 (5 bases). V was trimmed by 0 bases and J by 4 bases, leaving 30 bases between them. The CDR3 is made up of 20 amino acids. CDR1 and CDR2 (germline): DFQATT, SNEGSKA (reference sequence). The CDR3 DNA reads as TGCAGTGCTAGAGATTTCCTCGCTCCCTCCCGCCAGGGACTCTTCTATGGCTACACCTTC. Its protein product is CSARDFLAPSRQGLFYGYTF.

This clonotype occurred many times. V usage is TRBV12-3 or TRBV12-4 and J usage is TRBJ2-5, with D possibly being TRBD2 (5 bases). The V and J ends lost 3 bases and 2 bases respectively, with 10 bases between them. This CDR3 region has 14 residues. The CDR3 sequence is CASSFQGLQETQYF. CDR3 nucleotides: TGTGCCAGCAGTTTTCAAGGACTTCAAGAGACCCAGTACTTC.

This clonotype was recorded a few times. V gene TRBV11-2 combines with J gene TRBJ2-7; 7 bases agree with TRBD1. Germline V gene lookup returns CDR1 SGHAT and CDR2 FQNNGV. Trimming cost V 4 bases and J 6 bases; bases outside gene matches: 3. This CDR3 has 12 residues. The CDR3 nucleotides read TGTGCCAGCAGCTATACAGGGGCCGAGCAGTACGTC. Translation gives CASSYTGAEQYV.

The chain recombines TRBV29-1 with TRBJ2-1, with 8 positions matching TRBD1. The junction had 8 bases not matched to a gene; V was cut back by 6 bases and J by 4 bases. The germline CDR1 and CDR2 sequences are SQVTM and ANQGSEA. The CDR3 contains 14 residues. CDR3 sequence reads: CSVPGTGDYNEQFF. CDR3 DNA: TGCAGCGTCCCCGGGACAGGTGATTACAATGAGCAGTTCTTC.

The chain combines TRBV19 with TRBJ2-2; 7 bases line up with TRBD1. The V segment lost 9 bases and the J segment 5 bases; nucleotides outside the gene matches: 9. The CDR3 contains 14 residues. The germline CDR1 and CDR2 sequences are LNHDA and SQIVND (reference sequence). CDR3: CASADRAGTGELFF. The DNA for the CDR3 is TGTGCCAGCGCAGACAGGGCCGGGACCGGGGAGCTGTTTTTT.

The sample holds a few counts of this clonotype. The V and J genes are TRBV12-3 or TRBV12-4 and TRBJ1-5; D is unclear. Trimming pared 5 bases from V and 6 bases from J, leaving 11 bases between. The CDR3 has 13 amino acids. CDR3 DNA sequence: TGTGCCAGCAGTATGGGAGGAACTCAGCCCCAGCATTTT. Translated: CASSMGGTQPQHF.

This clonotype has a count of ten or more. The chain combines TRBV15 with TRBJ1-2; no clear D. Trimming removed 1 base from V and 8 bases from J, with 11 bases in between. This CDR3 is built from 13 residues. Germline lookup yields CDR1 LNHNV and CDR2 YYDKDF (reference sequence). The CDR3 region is CATSRGGGSGYTF. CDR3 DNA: TGTGCCACCAGCAGAGGAGGAGGCTCCGGCTACACCTTC.

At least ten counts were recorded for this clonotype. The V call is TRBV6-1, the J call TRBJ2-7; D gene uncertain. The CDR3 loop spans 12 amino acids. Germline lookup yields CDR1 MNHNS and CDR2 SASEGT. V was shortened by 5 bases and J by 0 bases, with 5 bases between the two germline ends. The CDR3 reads CASSTSSYEQYV. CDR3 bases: TGTGCCAGCAGTACGAGCTCCTACGAGCAGTACGTC.

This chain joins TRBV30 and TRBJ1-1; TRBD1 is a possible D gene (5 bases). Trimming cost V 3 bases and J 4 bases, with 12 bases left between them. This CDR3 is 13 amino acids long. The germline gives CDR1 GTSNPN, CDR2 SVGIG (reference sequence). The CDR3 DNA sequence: TGTGCCTGGAGCTCAGGGTTGGGCACTGAAGCTTTCTTT. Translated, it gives CAWSSGLGTEAFF.

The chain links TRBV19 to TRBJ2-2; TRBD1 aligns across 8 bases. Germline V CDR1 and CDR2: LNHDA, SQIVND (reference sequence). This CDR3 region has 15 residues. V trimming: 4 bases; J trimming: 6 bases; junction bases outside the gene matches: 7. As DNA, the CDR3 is TGTGCCAGTAGTACTGGACAGGGCGACGCCGGGGAGCTGTTTTTT. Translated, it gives CASSTGQGDAGELFF.

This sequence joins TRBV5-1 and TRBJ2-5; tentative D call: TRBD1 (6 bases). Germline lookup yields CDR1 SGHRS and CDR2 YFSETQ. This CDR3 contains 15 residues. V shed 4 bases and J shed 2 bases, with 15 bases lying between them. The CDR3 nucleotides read TGCGCCAGCAGCCTAGGGACAACAGATCAAGAGACCCAGTACTTC. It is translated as CASSLGTTDQETQYF.

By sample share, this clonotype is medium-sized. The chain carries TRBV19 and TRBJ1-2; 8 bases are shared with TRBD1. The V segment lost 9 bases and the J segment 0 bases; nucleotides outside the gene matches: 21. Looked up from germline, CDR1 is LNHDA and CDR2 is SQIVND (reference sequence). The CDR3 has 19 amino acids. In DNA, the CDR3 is TGTGCCAGCACAACGACGTTCAACCGGGACAGGCCTACTAACTATGGCTACACCTTC. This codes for CASTTTFNRDRPTNYGYTF. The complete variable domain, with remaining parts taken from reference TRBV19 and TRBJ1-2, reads DGGITQSPKYLFRKEGQNVTLSCEQNLNHDAMYWYRQDPGQGLRLIYYSQIVNDFQKGDIAEGYSVSREKKESFPLTVTSAQKNPTAFYLCASTTTFNRDRPTNYGYTFGSGTRLTVV.

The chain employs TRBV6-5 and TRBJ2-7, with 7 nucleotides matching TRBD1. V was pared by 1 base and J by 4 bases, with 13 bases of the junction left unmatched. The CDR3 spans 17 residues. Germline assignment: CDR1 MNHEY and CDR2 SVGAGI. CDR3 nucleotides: TGTGCCAGCAGTTACTTAGATCGGGACAGTAAAATTTACGAGCAGTACTTC. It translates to CASSYLDRDSKIYEQYF.

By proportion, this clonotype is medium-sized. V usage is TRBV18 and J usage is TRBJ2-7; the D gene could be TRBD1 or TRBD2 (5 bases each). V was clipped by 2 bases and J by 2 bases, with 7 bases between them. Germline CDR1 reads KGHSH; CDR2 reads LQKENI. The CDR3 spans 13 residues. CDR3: CASSPGGTYEQYV. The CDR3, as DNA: TGTGCCAGCTCACCAGGGGGAACCTACGAGCAGTACGTC.

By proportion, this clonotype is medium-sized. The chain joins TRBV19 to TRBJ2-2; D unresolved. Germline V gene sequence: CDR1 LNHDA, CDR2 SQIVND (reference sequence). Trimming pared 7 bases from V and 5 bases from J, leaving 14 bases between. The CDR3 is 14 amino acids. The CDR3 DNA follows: TGTGCCAGTACCCCCATAGGTTCTACCGGGGAGCTGTTTTTT. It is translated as CASTPIGSTGELFF.

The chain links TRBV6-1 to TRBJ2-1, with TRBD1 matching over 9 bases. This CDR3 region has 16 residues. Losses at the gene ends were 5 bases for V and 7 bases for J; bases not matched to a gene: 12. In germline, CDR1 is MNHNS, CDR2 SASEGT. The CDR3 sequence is CASSYYGTGSWNEQFF. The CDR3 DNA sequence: TGTGCCAGCAGTTACTACGGGACAGGGTCTTGGAATGAGCAGTTCTTC.

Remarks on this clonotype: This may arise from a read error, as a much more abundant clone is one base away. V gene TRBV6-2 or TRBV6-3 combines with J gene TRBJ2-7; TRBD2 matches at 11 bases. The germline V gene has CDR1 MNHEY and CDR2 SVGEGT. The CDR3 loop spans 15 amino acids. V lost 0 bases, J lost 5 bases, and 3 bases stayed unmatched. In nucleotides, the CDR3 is TGTGCCAGCAGTTACTCAACTAGCGGGGGACACGAGCAGTACTTC. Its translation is CASSYSTSGGHEQYF.

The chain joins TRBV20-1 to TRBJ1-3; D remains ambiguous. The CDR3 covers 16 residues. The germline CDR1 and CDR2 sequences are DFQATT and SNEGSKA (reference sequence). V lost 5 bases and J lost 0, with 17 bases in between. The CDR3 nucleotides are TGCAGTGCTTACATAGGACCTACATACTCTGGAAACACCATATATTTT. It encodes CSAYIGPTYSGNTIYF.

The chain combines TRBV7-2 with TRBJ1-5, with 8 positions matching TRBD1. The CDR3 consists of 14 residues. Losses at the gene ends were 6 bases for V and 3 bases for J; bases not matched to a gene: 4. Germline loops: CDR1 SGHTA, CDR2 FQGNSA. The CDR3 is CASRGQASNQPQHF. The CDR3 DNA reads TGTGCCAGCAGGGGACAGGCATCCAATCAGCCCCAGCATTTT. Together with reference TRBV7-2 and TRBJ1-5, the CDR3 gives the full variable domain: GAGVSQSPSNKVTEKGKDVELRCDPISGHTALYWYRQSLGQGLEFLIYFQGNSAPDKSGLPSDRFSAERTGGSVSTLTIQRTQQEDSAVYLCASRGQASNQPQHFGDGTRLSIL.

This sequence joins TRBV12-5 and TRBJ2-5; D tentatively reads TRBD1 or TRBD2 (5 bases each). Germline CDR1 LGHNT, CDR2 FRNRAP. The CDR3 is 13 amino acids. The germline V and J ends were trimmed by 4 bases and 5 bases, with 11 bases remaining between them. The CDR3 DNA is TGTGCTAGTGGTTCTGGGGGTGGGGAGACCCAGTACTTC. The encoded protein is CASGSGGGETQYF.

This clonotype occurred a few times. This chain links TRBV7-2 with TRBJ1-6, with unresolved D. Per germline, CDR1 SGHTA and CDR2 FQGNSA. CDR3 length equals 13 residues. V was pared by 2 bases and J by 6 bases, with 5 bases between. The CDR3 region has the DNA TGTGCCAGCAGCTTACTCCCTAATTCACCCCTCCACTTT. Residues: CASSLLPNSPLHF.

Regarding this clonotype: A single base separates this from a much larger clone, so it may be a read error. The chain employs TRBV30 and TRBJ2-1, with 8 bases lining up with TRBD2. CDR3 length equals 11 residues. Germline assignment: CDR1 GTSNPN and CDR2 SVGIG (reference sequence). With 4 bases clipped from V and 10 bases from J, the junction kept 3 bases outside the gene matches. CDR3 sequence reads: CAWTLAGEQFF. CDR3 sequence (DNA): TGTGCCTGGACCCTAGCGGGCGAGCAGTTCTTC.

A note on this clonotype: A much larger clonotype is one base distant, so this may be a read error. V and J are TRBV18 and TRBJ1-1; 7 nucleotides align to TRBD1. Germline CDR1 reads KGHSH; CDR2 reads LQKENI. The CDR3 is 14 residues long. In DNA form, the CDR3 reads TGTGACAGCTCAATGACAGGGAGGGACACTGAAGCTTTCTTT. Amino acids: CDSSMTGRDTEAFF.